Below are 14 T cell receptor beta chains sequenced from a single sample in a study of OX40 agonist ivuxolimab in advanced cancers. Assay used: immunoSEQ multiplex PCR; TCRdb lists only in-frame clones, some missing. Among approximately 58,000 clones, around 84% were seen once, and the ten largest hold roughly 2.1%. This specimen consisted of CD4+ or CD8+ T cells sorted from blood, obtained in a trial of the OX40 agonist ivuxolimab. Every receptor here comes from an adult with an advanced solid tumor such as melanoma, head and neck, liver or kidney cancer.

V and J are TRBV6-6 and TRBJ2-7, with no clear D. This CDR3 has 11 residues. V was shortened by 4 bases and J by 7 bases, with 8 bases between the two germline ends. Germline V lookup: CDR1 MNHNY, CDR2 SVGAGI (reference sequence). CDR3 DNA sequence: TGTGCCAGCAGTTCTCCCTGGGAGCAGTACTTC. Translated: CASSSPWEQYF.

The chain carries TRBV15 and TRBJ2-1, with D tentatively TRBD1 or TRBD2 (6 bases each). In germline, CDR1 is LNHNV, CDR2 YYDKDF (reference sequence). V shed 3 bases and J shed 1 base, with 13 bases lying between them. CDR3 length equals 16 residues. For the CDR3, the DNA is TGTGCCACCAGCAGGGGGGGCGCGACTTCCTACAATGAGCAGTTCTTC. Translating it yields CATSRGGATSYNEQFF.

This rearrangement joins TRBV6-5 to TRBJ2-1; no reliable D call. This CDR3 region has 15 residues. Trimming pared 5 bases from V and 4 bases from J, leaving 15 bases between. CDR1 MNHEY and CDR2 SVGAGI come from the germline V gene. The CDR3 DNA reads TGTGCCAGCAGTCCAACCGGGCCGGAATACAATGAGCAGTTCTTC. Protein product: CASSPTGPEYNEQFF.

The gene calls are TRBV11-2 and TRBJ2-2; 8 bases align to TRBD1. V shed 7 bases and J 6 bases; nucleotides not matched to a gene: 10. The V gene's germline CDR1 is SGHAT and CDR2 FQNNGV. The CDR3 runs 15 residues. The CDR3 coding sequence is TGTGCCAGCATCCAACAGGGGGTAGGCGCCGGGGAGCTGTTTTTT. Amino acids: CASIQQGVGAGELFF. The full variable domain, completed using reference TRBV11-2 and TRBJ2-2, is EAGVAQSPRYKIIEKRQSVAFWCNPISGHATLYWYQQILGQGPKLLIQFQNNGVVDDSQLPKDRFSAERLKGVDSTLKIQPAKLEDSAVYLCASIQQGVGAGELFFGEGSRLTVL.

The chain combines TRBV2 with TRBJ2-7; 9 positions agree with TRBD2. The junction had 6 bases not matched to a gene; V was cut back by 3 bases and J by 6 bases. The CDR3 spans 14 residues. In germline, CDR1 is SNHLY, CDR2 FYNNEI. The CDR3 sequence: CASSEVVAGVEQYF. The CDR3 DNA is TGTGCCAGCAGTGAGGTGGTAGCGGGAGTCGAGCAGTACTTC. Together with reference TRBV2 and TRBJ2-7, the CDR3 gives the full variable domain: EPEVTQTPSHQVTQMGQEVILRCVPISNHLYFYWYRQILGQKVEFLVSFYNNEISEKSEIFDDQFSVERPDGSNFTLKIRSTKLEDSAMYFCASSEVVAGVEQYFGPGTRLTVT.

V usage is TRBV28 and J usage is TRBJ2-7; D is perhaps TRBD2 (7 bases). V shed 8 bases and J shed 5 bases, with 19 bases lying between them. The germline gives CDR1 MDHEN, CDR2 SYDVKM. This CDR3 is 14 amino acids long. The CDR3 reads CASGGGPNRHEQYF. The CDR3 coding sequence is TGTGCCAGCGGCGGGGGCCCTAACCGCCACGAGCAGTACTTC.

The rearrangement links TRBV15 to TRBJ2-1, with TRBD1 matching over 9 bases. CDR3 length equals 15 residues. Trimming at V came to 1 base and at J to 9 bases, leaving 7 bases not matched to a gene. Germline loops: CDR1 LNHNV, CDR2 YYDKDF (reference sequence). CDR3 nucleotides: TGTGCCACCAGCAGAGGGAGAGACAGGGGGATTGAGCAGTTCTTC. This sequence encodes CATSRGRDRGIEQFF.

The V gene is TRBV18, the J gene TRBJ2-7; unclear D gene. The CDR3 contains 14 residues. Trimming shortened V by 0 bases and J by 3 bases, and 9 bases separated the two germline ends. CDR1 is KGHSH and CDR2 is LQKENI in the germline V gene. The CDR3 DNA sequence: TGTGCCAGCTCACCACCGGCTGGGATCTACGAGCAGTACTTC. Its protein product is CASSPPAGIYEQYF.

This clone was seen a handful of times. The chain joins TRBV30 to TRBJ1-5; D is uncertain. Germline-derived CDR1 and CDR2 are GTSNPN and SVGIG (reference sequence). Trimming removed 2 bases from V and 4 bases from J, with 6 bases in between. The CDR3 sequence is 12 residues long. The DNA of the CDR3 is TGTGCCTGGAGTTCTGGGAATCAGCCCCAGCATTTT. Translating it yields CAWSSGNQPQHF.

The chain has TRBV27 and TRBJ2-7; D unclear. The V and J ends lost 5 bases and 10 bases respectively, with 15 bases between them. The germline V gene encodes CDR1 MNHEY and CDR2 SMNVEV (reference sequence). CDR3 length: 12 residues. Here the CDR3 reads CASSPGTAGQYF. The CDR3 DNA follows: TGTGCCAGCAGTCCAGGAACGGCCGGCCAGTACTTC.

The chain joins TRBV29-1 to TRBJ2-7; 9 nucleotides match TRBD1. J lost 5 bases, V lost 5 bases, and 10 bases had no gene match. The CDR3 consists of 14 residues. Germline assignment: CDR1 SQVTM and CDR2 ANQGSEA. The CDR3 nucleotides read TGCAGCGTTACCCCCCGGGACAGGGACCACGAGCAGTACTTC. Encoded protein: CSVTPRDRDHEQYF.

The chain combines TRBV4-1 with TRBJ1-2; TRBD1 matches 7 bases. The CDR3 covers 16 residues. With V trimmed by 2 bases and J by 2 bases, 8 bases remained unmatched. The germline V gene has CDR1 MGHRA and CDR2 YSYEKL. CDR3: CASSQPRQGANYGYTF. CDR3 in DNA: TGCGCCAGCAGCCAACCCCGACAGGGCGCAAACTATGGCTACACCTTC.

V usage is TRBV9 and J usage is TRBJ2-2; the match to TRBD1 covers 8 bases. CDR3 length equals 18 residues. Germline V gene lookup returns CDR1 SGDLS and CDR2 YYNGEE. The trim removed 4 bases at V and 0 bases at J, leaving 11 bases unmatched. The CDR3 loop reads CASSSARRTGTNTGELFF. In nucleotides, the CDR3 is TGTGCCAGCAGCTCCGCCCGGAGGACAGGGACGAACACCGGGGAGCTGTTTTTT.

The chain carries TRBV27 and TRBJ2-1, with unresolved D. CDR1 MNHEY and CDR2 SMNVEV come from the germline V gene (reference sequence). V was clipped by 6 bases and J by 13 bases, with 16 bases between them. The CDR3 covers 12 residues. The CDR3 DNA sequence: TGTGCCAGCAGCAACCCTTCTGAGGTCCAGTTCTTC. Amino acid sequence: CASSNPSEVQFF.